These 29 T cell receptor beta chains were sequenced from one sample in a study of PD-L1 blockade in urothelial cancer. Sequencing was performed with immunoSEQ multiplex PCR; in TCRdb, only in-frame clones are kept and a portion is missing. The sample includes 35,000 to 40,000 clones, roughly 82% of them seen just once. This sample's time point: pretreatment peripheral blood. The sequencing here drew on PBMCs, taken around atezolizumab (anti-PD-L1) treatment. The origin of the receptors is a man in his sixties with urothelial cancer.

This clone was found a few times. The genes are TRBV30 and TRBJ1-6, with a possible D match to TRBD1 (5 bases). CDR3 length: 13 residues. Germline-derived CDR1 and CDR2 are GTSNPN and SVGIG (reference sequence). The V and J ends lost 1 base and 14 bases respectively, with 15 bases between them. The CDR3, as DNA: TGTGCCTGGAGTGCCCATCAGGGCCCATCCCTCCACTTT. It specifies CAWSAHQGPSLHF.

This clone has just one count. The gene calls are TRBV19 and TRBJ2-7, with 10 nucleotides matching TRBD1. The CDR3 sequence is 14 residues long. V was pared by 5 bases and J by 3 bases, with 4 bases of the junction left unmatched. The germline gives CDR1 LNHDA, CDR2 SQIVND (reference sequence). DNA of the CDR3: TGTGCCAGTAGTGCGCGGGACAGGGGCTACGAGCAGTACTTC. It yields the protein CASSARDRGYEQYF. The entire variable domain, with the rest obtained from reference TRBV19 and TRBJ2-7, is as follows: DGGITQSPKYLFRKEGQNVTLSCEQNLNHDAMYWYRQDPGQGLRLIYYSQIVNDFQKGDIAEGYSVSREKKESFPLTVTSAQKNPTAFYLCASSARDRGYEQYFGPGTRLTVT.

This clone was detected a few times. The gene calls are TRBV4-1 and TRBJ2-2; 7 bases line up with TRBD2. With 1 base clipped from V and 1 base from J, the junction kept 9 bases outside the gene matches. Germline-derived CDR1 and CDR2 are MGHRA and YSYEKL. The CDR3 extends over 18 amino acids. The CDR3 DNA reads as TGCGCCAGCAGCCAAGTCCCGTGGCGGGGGAAGAACACCGGGGAGCTGTTTTTT. Translation: CASSQVPWRGKNTGELFF.

The chain has TRBV6-1 and TRBJ2-5; tentatively, D is TRBD1 (5 bases). The CDR3 spans 15 residues. CDR1 and CDR2 (germline): MNHNS, SASEGT. V was pared by 5 bases and J by 1 base, with 14 bases between. The CDR3 spells CASSPVGRAQETQYF. The CDR3 region has the DNA TGTGCCAGCAGTCCCGTTGGCAGGGCCCAAGAGACCCAGTACTTC.

This clone was seen a single time. The chain has TRBV27 and TRBJ2-7, with 12 bases lining up with TRBD2. This CDR3 is built from 14 residues. Germline assignment: CDR1 MNHEY and CDR2 SMNVEV (reference sequence). The V segment lost 2 bases and the J segment 8 bases; nucleotides outside the gene matches: 4. CDR3 bases: TGTGCCAGCAGTTTACTAGCGGGGGGGCGTCAGCAGTACTTC. Its protein is CASSLLAGGRQQYF.

The rearrangement uses TRBV12-5 and TRBJ1-2; D possibly corresponds to TRBD1 (6 bases). V gave up 7 bases and J gave up 3 bases, with 15 bases separating them. Germline V gives CDR1 LGHNT, CDR2 FRNRAP. The CDR3 totals 14 residues. CDR3 nucleotide sequence: TGTGCTAGTGACCATGACAGGTCTTACTATGGCTACACCTTC. Translating it yields CASDHDRSYYGYTF.

V gene TRBV19 combines with J gene TRBJ1-4, with 8 bases lining up with TRBD1. This CDR3 region has 15 residues. The germline V gene has CDR1 LNHDA and CDR2 SQIVND (reference sequence). V lost 3 bases, J lost 5 bases, and 5 bases stayed unmatched. The DNA for the CDR3 is TGTGCCAGTAGTATGGGGACAGGCGAGAATGAAAAACTGTTTTTT. It specifies CASSMGTGENEKLFF.

The chain's CDR3 is CASSQGYGSSYNEQFF. CDR3 nucleotide sequence: TGCGCCAGCAGCCAAGGCTACGGGAGCTCCTACAATGAGCAGTTCTTC. The V call is TRBV4-1, the J call TRBJ2-1; a possible D gene is TRBD2 (6 bases). Germline loops: CDR1 MGHRA, CDR2 YSYEKL. The ends were cut back, 1 base at V and 0 bases at J, with 10 bases in the middle. The CDR3 consists of 16 residues.

The count of this clone is one. The V call is TRBV6-5, the J call TRBJ1-1, with D uncertain. V was pared by 8 bases and J by 1 base, with 11 bases between. CDR3 length: 13 amino acids. Germline V CDR1 and CDR2: MNHEY, SVGAGI. This CDR3 is CASFGEGNTEAFF. The CDR3 bases are TGTGCCAGCTTCGGTGAGGGGAACACTGAAGCTTTCTTT.

The chain employs TRBV29-1 and TRBJ2-1, with 9 positions matching TRBD1. Germline trimming cut 6 bases from V and 9 bases from J; bases unmatched to any gene: 6. The CDR3 has 12 amino acids. Germline V gives CDR1 SQVTM, CDR2 ANQGSEA. CDR3: CSVDRGASEQFF. CDR3 coding DNA: TGCAGCGTGGACAGGGGAGCAAGTGAGCAGTTCTTC.

The gene calls are TRBV28 and TRBJ1-4; D ambiguous. The V end lost 7 bases, the J end lost 4 bases, and 13 bases lay between the germline ends. CDR1 and CDR2 from the germline V gene are MDHEN and SYDVKM. This CDR3 is 14 amino acids long. DNA for the CDR3: TGTGCCAGCACCGACCTACGGGGTAATGAAAAACTGTTTTTT. Residues: CASTDLRGNEKLFF.

The rearrangement uses TRBV28 and TRBJ2-3; 10 bases are a match to TRBD2. The ends lost 3 bases at V and 1 base at J; junction bases unmatched: 1. CDR3 size: 15 residues. CDR1 and CDR2 (germline): MDHEN, SYDVKM. The CDR3: CASSLLAGGTDTQYF. The CDR3 DNA follows: TGTGCCAGCAGTTTGCTAGCGGGGGGCACAGATACGCAGTATTTT.

V and J are TRBV11-1 and TRBJ2-5, with a possible D match to TRBD2 (6 bases). Germline V lookup: CDR1 SGHAT, CDR2 FQDESV (reference sequence). V was pared by 5 bases and J by 8 bases, with 15 bases between. The CDR3 is 13 amino acids. In DNA, the CDR3 is TGTGCCAGCAGCGACGGGACCGGGGGAACCCAGTACTTC. Amino acid sequence: CASSDGTGGTQYF.

V gene TRBV5-1 combines with J gene TRBJ2-7; no firm D call. Trimming removed 0 bases from V and 7 bases from J, with 11 bases in between. This CDR3 comprises 13 residues. Germline CDR1 SGHRS, CDR2 YFSETQ. The CDR3 spells CASSLEVNGEQYF. The CDR3 coding sequence is TGCGCCAGCAGCTTGGAAGTGAACGGGGAGCAGTACTTC.

V is TRBV6-4 and J is TRBJ2-5, with D possibly matching TRBD1 (5 bases). The V gene lost 6 bases and the J gene lost 4 bases, with 12 bases spanning the gap. The CDR3 has 13 amino acids. Germline V gene lookup returns CDR1 MRHNA and CDR2 SNTAGT. CDR3 region: CASSHGAGETQYF. Written as DNA, the CDR3 is TGTGCCAGCAGCCATGGGGCTGGAGAGACCCAGTACTTC.

In nucleotides, the CDR3 is TGTGCCAGCACCGAAAACAGGGAAGGGTATGGCTACACCTTC. Its protein product is CASTENREGYGYTF. The chain is built from TRBV6-1 and TRBJ1-2, with D perhaps matching TRBD1 (6 bases). CDR3 length equals 14 residues. V lost 7 bases and J lost 5, with 17 bases in between. Germline values: CDR1 MNHNS, CDR2 SASEGT.

The rearrangement links TRBV5-1 to TRBJ2-2; maybe TRBD1 (5 bases). This CDR3 is 15 amino acids long. Germline CDR1 reads SGHRS; CDR2 reads YFSETQ. The ends were cut back, 6 bases at V and 4 bases at J, with 16 bases in the middle. The DNA of the CDR3 is TGCGCCAGCAAACCCAGGGATTTCGGCACCGGGGAGCTGTTTTTT. Amino acids: CASKPRDFGTGELFF.

V and J are TRBV7-6 and TRBJ2-3; TRBD2 matches 7 bases. Germline CDR1 SGHVS, CDR2 FNYEAQ. V lost 3 bases and J lost 4; bases outside the gene matches: 4. CDR3 length equals 14 residues. In nucleotides, the CDR3 is TGTGCCAGCAGCTTCCAGCGGGGATCAGATACGCAGTATTTT. Translating gives CASSFQRGSDTQYF.

The CDR3 is CASSLARDTQYF. The CDR3 DNA sequence: TGCGCCAGCAGCTTGGCGCGAGATACGCAGTATTTT. The chain recombines TRBV5-1 with TRBJ2-3, with D unresolved. The V end lost 0 bases, the J end lost 5 bases, and 4 bases lay between the germline ends. The CDR3 has 12 amino acids. From germline, CDR1 is SGHRS and CDR2 YFSETQ.

The chain carries TRBV6-6 and TRBJ1-1; 7 bases match TRBD1. Trimming cost V 6 bases and J 3 bases; bases outside gene matches: 4. The CDR3 extends over 13 amino acids. Germline loops: CDR1 MNHNY, CDR2 SVGAGI (reference sequence). The CDR3 is CASSPTGDTEAFF. For the CDR3, the DNA is TGTGCCAGCAGCCCCACAGGGGACACTGAAGCTTTCTTT.

This clone has just a few counts. The chain employs TRBV30 and TRBJ2-1, with D perhaps matching TRBD2 (6 bases). Germline CDR1 and CDR2: GTSNPN and SVGIG (reference sequence). The CDR3 runs 16 residues. Trimming took 1 base from V and 0 from J, leaving 13 bases between them. The CDR3 nucleotides are TGTGCCTGGAGTGGGGACTTCCGAAGCTCCTACAATGAGCAGTTCTTC. Protein: CAWSGDFRSSYNEQFF.

The chain combines TRBV9 with TRBJ2-2, with a possible D match to TRBD2 (7 bases). The germline V gene has CDR1 SGDLS and CDR2 YYNGEE. V was clipped by 3 bases and J by 4 bases, with 13 bases between them. The CDR3 runs to 15 residues. The DNA of the CDR3 is TGTGCCAGCAGCGAGGGGGGGGCCATCACCGGGGAGCTGTTTTTT. Encoded protein: CASSEGGAITGELFF.

The V gene is TRBV6-6, the J gene TRBJ2-7, with D tentatively TRBD2 (6 bases). The CDR3 totals 13 residues. CDR1 is MNHNY and CDR2 is SVGAGI in the germline V gene (reference sequence). V lost 5 bases, J lost 3 bases, and 11 bases lay in between. CDR3 loop: CASSPGENYEQYF. CDR3 sequence (DNA): TGTGCCAGCAGTCCGGGAGAAAACTACGAGCAGTACTTC.

The table lists this clone with a count of one. The V gene is TRBV4-1, the J gene TRBJ2-7; D perhaps matches TRBD1 (6 bases). CDR3 size: 15 residues. Looked up from germline, CDR1 is MGHRA and CDR2 is YSYEKL. V lost 1 base to trimming and J lost 2 bases, with 12 bases between them. The CDR3 sequence: CASSQGTVSPYEQYF. In DNA form, the CDR3 reads TGCGCCAGCAGCCAAGGGACAGTATCCCCCTACGAGCAGTACTTC.

The rearrangement joins TRBV18 to TRBJ2-1, with 7 bases that match TRBD1. This CDR3 has 16 amino acids. V lost 0 bases, J lost 0 bases, and 2 bases stayed unmatched. The germline gives CDR1 KGHSH, CDR2 LQKENI. CDR3 amino acids: CASSPPGTASYNEQFF. The CDR3 nucleotides read TGTGCCAGCTCACCACCCGGGACAGCCTCCTACAATGAGCAGTTCTTC.

This clone appeared once. The chain recombines TRBV28 with TRBJ1-3; perhaps TRBD1 as D (6 bases). This CDR3 region has 14 residues. Germline CDR1 and CDR2: MDHEN and SYDVKM. V lost 6 bases and J lost 3, with 12 bases in between. The CDR3 DNA is TGTGCCAGCAGCTTACAGGGAAATGGAAACACCATATATTTT. It yields the protein CASSLQGNGNTIYF.

This clone turned up a few times. The chain has TRBV5-1 and TRBJ1-2; no definite D call. This CDR3 spans 15 amino acids. V lost 1 base, J lost 8 bases, and 18 bases lay in between. CDR1 is SGHRS and CDR2 is YFSETQ in the germline V gene. CDR3 in amino acids: CASSLRPTTAEGYTF. The CDR3 DNA reads TGCGCCAGCAGCTTGCGGCCCACCACGGCGGAGGGCTACACCTTC.

The rearrangement links TRBV28 to TRBJ1-2; tentative D call: TRBD1 (6 bases). The CDR3 covers 13 residues. Trimming left V 9 bases short and J 3 bases short, with 14 bases between. Germline assignment: CDR1 MDHEN and CDR2 SYDVKM. CDR3 in DNA: TGTGCCAGTACGACAGGCCCTCACTATGGCTACACCTTC. It yields the protein CASTTGPHYGYTF.

Only a few counts were recorded for this clone. V and J are TRBV19 and TRBJ1-5, with 9 bases aligning to TRBD1. The length of the CDR3 is 14 residues. Per germline, CDR1 LNHDA and CDR2 SQIVND (reference sequence). Germline trimming cut 4 bases from V and 6 bases from J; bases unmatched to any gene: 4. For the CDR3, the DNA is TGTGCCAGTAGTAACAGGGGGCCGCGTCAGCCCCAGCATTTT. Its translation: CASSNRGPRQPQHF. Drawing the rest from reference TRBV19 and TRBJ1-5, the complete variable domain is DGGITQSPKYLFRKEGQNVTLSCEQNLNHDAMYWYRQDPGQGLRLIYYSQIVNDFQKGDIAEGYSVSREKKESFPLTVTSAQKNPTAFYLCASSNRGPRQPQHFGDGTRLSIL.